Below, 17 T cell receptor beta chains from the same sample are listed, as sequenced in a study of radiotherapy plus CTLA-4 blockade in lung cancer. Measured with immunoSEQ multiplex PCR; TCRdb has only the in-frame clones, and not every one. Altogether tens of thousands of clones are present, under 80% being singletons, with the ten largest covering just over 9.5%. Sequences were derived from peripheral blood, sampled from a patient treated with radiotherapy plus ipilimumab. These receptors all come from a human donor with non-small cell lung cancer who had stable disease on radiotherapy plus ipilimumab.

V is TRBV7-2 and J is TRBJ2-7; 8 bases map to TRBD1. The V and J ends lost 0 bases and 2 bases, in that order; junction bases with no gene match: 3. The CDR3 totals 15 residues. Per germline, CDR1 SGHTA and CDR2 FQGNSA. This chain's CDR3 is CASSLAAGGPYEQYF. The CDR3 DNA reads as TGTGCCAGCAGCTTAGCTGCAGGGGGCCCCTACGAGCAGTACTTC.

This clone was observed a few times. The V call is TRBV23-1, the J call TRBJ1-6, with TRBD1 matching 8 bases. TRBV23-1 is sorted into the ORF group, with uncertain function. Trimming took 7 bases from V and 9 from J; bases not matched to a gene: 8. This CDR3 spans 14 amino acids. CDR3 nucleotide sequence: TGCGCCAGCACCCGGACAGGGTGTATTTCACCCCTCCACTTT. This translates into CASTRTGCISPLHF.

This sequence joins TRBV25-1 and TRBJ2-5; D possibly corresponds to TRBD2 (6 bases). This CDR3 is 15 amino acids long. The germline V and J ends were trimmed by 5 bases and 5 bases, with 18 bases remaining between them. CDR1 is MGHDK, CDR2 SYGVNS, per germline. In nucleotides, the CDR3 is TGTGCCAGCAGTCCCGAGGGGTTAGGGAGGGAGACCCAGTACTTC. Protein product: CASSPEGLGRETQYF.

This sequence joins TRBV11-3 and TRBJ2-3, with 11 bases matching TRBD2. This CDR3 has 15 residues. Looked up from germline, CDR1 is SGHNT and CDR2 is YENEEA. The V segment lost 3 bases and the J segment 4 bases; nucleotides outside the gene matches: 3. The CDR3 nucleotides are TGTGCCAGCAGCTTGGTAGCGGGGGGGCCAGATACGCAGTATTTT. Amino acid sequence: CASSLVAGGPDTQYF.

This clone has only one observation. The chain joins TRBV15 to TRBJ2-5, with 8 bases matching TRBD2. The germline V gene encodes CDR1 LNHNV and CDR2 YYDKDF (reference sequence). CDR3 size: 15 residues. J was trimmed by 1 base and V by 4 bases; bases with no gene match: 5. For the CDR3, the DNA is TGTGCCACCAGCACCTTTAGCGGGACCCAAGAGACCCAGTACTTC. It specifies CATSTFSGTQETQYF. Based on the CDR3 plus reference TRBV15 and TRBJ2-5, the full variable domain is DAMVIQNPRYQVTQFGKPVTLSCSQTLNHNVMYWYQQKSSQAPKLLFHYYDKDFNNEADTPDNFQSRRPNTSFCFLDIRSPGLGDTAMYLCATSTFSGTQETQYFGPGTRLLVL.

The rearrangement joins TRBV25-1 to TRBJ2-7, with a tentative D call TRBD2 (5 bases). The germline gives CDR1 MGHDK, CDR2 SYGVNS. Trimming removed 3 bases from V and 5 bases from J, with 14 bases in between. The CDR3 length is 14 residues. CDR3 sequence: CASSETRVGDEQYF. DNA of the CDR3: TGTGCCAGCAGTGAGACCCGGGTCGGGGACGAGCAGTACTTC.

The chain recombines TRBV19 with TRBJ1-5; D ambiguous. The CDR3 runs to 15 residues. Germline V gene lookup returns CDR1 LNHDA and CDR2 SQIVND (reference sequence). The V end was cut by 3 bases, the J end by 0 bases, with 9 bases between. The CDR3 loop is CASSIGGFSNQPQHF. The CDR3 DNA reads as TGTGCCAGTAGTATTGGAGGGTTTAGCAATCAGCCCCAGCATTTT. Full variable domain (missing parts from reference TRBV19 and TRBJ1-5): DGGITQSPKYLFRKEGQNVTLSCEQNLNHDAMYWYRQDPGQGLRLIYYSQIVNDFQKGDIAEGYSVSREKKESFPLTVTSAQKNPTAFYLCASSIGGFSNQPQHFGDGTRLSIL.

The chain's CDR3 is CASSLLSREYNEQFF. In nucleotides, the CDR3 is TGTGCCAGCAGCTTGCTGTCCCGGGAGTACAATGAGCAGTTCTTC. This sequence joins TRBV5-5 and TRBJ2-1, with D perhaps matching TRBD2 (6 bases). V was cut by 1 base and J by 4 bases, with 12 bases left in between. The germline V gene encodes CDR1 SGHKS and CDR2 YYEKEE (reference sequence). The CDR3 consists of 15 residues.

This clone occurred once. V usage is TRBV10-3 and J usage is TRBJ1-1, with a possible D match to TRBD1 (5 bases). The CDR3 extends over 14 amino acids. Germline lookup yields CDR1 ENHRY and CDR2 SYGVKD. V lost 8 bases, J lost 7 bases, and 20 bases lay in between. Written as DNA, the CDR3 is TGTGCCATCGCGCGGGAAGGGACGGTCTTTGAAGCTTTCTTT. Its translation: CAIAREGTVFEAFF.

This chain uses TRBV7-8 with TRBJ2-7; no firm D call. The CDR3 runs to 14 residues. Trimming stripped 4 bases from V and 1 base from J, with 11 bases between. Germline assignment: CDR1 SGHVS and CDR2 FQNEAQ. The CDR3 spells CASSSSGRSYEQYF. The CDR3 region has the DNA TGTGCCAGCAGCTCCTCAGGCCGATCCTACGAGCAGTACTTC.

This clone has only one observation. CDR3 residues: CASSLASGGIHEQYF. DNA of the CDR3: TGTGCCAGCAGCTTGGCTAGCGGGGGGATCCACGAGCAGTACTTC. The V gene is TRBV5-4, the J gene TRBJ2-7, with 11 bases matching TRBD2. The CDR3 is made up of 15 amino acids. Looked up from germline, CDR1 is SGHNT and CDR2 is YYREEE (reference sequence). V lost 0 bases, J lost 5 bases, and 4 bases stayed unmatched.

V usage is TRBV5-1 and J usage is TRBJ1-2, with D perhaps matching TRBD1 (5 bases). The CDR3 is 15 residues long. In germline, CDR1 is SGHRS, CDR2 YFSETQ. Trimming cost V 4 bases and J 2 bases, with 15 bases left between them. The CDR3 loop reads CASSLGRGANYGYTF. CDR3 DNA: TGCGCCAGCAGCCTGGGAAGGGGCGCGAACTATGGCTACACCTTC.

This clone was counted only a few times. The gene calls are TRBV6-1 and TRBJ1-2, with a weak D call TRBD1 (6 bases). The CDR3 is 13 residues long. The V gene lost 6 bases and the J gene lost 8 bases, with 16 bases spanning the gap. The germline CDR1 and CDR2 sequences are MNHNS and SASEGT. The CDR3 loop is CASRPQGGRGYTF. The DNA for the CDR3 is TGTGCCAGCAGACCACAGGGCGGACGGGGCTACACCTTC.

CDR3 sequence: CASSPMSAGGAAAGYTF. The CDR3 region has the DNA TGTGCCAGCTCACCAATGTCGGCAGGGGGCGCGGCTGCTGGCTACACCTTC. The rearrangement links TRBV18 to TRBJ1-2, with 8 bases fitting TRBD1. The V gene's germline CDR1 is KGHSH and CDR2 LQKENI. The CDR3 runs 17 residues. The V gene end was trimmed by 2 bases and the J gene end by 7 bases; junction bases not matched to a gene: 15.

CDR3 nucleotide sequence: TGTGCCAGCAGCTTGGGGGACACCGTAAACACCATATATTTT. Its translation: CASSLGDTVNTIYF. The chain combines TRBV5-4 with TRBJ1-3, with D possibly TRBD1 on 6 matching bases. V was clipped by 0 bases and J by 6 bases, with 10 bases between them. Germline assignment: CDR1 SGHNT and CDR2 YYREEE (reference sequence). The CDR3 covers 14 residues.

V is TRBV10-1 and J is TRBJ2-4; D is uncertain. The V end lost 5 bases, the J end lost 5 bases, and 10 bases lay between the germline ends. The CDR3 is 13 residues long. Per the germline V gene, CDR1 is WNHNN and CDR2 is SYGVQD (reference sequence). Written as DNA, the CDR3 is TGCGCCAGCAGTACCCCGGGTCAAAACATTCAGTACTTC. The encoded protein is CASSTPGQNIQYF.

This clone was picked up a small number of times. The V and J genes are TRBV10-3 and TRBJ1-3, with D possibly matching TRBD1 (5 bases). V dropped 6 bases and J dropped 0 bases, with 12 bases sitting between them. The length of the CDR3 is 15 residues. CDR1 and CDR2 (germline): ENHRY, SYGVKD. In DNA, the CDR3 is TGTGCCATCAGAGACGACAGTGTCTCTGGAAACACCATATATTTT. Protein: CAIRDDSVSGNTIYF.